The clone carrying this TCR beta chain was counted only a few times. Its antigen is unidentified. These data originate in a study of cytomegalovirus exposure and HLA in healthy donors. Overall study context: Earlier sequencing of 150 million to 200 million T cells yielded approximately 120 million unique TCR beta sequences.

General observations from the study: When analyzed later, a missense DCLRE1C variant was found to be linked to TCR beta V- and J-gene trimming. About 90% or about 30% of the time was how often most TCR beta V segments were productive, according to an earlier analysis. Most subjects had HLA-A and HLA-B alleles reportedly predicted accurately by TCR beta sequences.

13 Jbeta primers and 60 Vbeta primers were used for the PCR. Using immunoSEQ multiplex PCR, the repertoire was profiled, and TCRdb retains in-frame clones only, with some absent. The sample has 90,000 to 120,000 clones; roughly 82% are singletons. CDR3 length: 13 residues. Germline-derived CDR1 and CDR2 are SGHDT and YYEEEE. After removal of 4 bases from V and 3 bases from J, the junction contained 4 bases not matched to a gene. This TCR was recovered from a man younger than 45 in good health and CMV-seropositive. V is TRBV5-6 and J is TRBJ2-7, with TRBD2 matching over 7 bases. Sequencing input: PBMCs. This chain's CDR3 is CASSTGTNYEQYF. The CDR3, as DNA: TGTGCCAGCAGCACCGGGACTAACTACGAGCAGTACTTC.